These 8 T cell receptor beta chains were sequenced from one sample in a study of blood T cells in healthy people across ages. PCR was performed a second time for roughly 7 to 11 cycles using a sample-barcoded 5' primer and a J-beta primer mix. TCRdb ran MiXCR on the 5' RACE reads and lists one entry per CDR3 protein. The sample yields approximately 1.5 million distinct CDR3 sequences, around 40% seen once. The sequenced sample was blood. These receptors originate from a woman younger than 30 in good health.

This chain joins TRBV4-2 and TRBJ2-7, with 9 nucleotides matching TRBD2. V lost 0 bases, J lost 1 base, and 4 bases stayed unmatched. This CDR3 has 16 residues. Germline V gives CDR1 LGHNA, CDR2 YNFKEQ. This CDR3 reads CASSQDAGLASYEQYF. The CDR3 region has the DNA TGTGCCAGCAGCCAAGATGCGGGACTAGCTTCCTACGAGCAGTACTTC.

This clonotype was detected only a few times. The genes are TRBV19 and TRBJ2-1, with TRBD2 identical over 15 bases. V gave up 5 bases and J gave up 6 bases; unmatched junction bases: 8. Germline CDR1 and CDR2: LNHDA and SQIVND (reference sequence). This CDR3 has 17 amino acids. The CDR3 region is CASSPGLAGGLGNEQFF. DNA for the CDR3: TGTGCCAGTAGTCCCGGACTAGCGGGGGGGCTTGGCAATGAGCAGTTCTTC.

V and J are TRBV7-2 and TRBJ2-7, with 7 nucleotides matching TRBD2. The CDR3 sequence is 15 residues long. Per germline, CDR1 SGHTA and CDR2 FQGNSA. J lost 2 bases, V lost 4 bases, and 8 bases had no gene match. This chain's CDR3 is CASSSAGELPYEQYF. The CDR3 DNA reads TGTGCCAGCAGCTCTGCGGGGGAACTACCCTACGAGCAGTACTTC.

The chain joins TRBV7-9 to TRBJ1-6, with D tentatively TRBD1 (6 bases). The CDR3 is 13 residues long. Germline V gives CDR1 SEHNR, CDR2 FQNEAQ (reference sequence). Between the trimmed V and J ends, which lost 4 bases and 10 bases, there was a span of 11 bases. Here the CDR3 reads CASSSRQASPLHF. The CDR3 DNA sequence: TGTGCCAGCAGCTCGCGACAGGCGTCACCCCTCCACTTT. Full variable domain (missing parts from reference TRBV7-9 and TRBJ1-6): DTGVSQNPRHKITKRGQNVTFRCDPISEHNRLYWYRQTLGQGPEFLTYFQNEAQLEKSRLLSDRFSAERPKGSFSTLEIQRTEQGDSAMYLCASSSRQASPLHFGNGTRLTVT.

In its sample, this clonotype was seen many times. The chain has TRBV12-3 or TRBV12-4 and TRBJ2-3; a possible D gene is TRBD2 (5 bases). The CDR3 covers 14 residues. The V gene lost 7 bases and the J gene lost 6 bases, with 17 bases spanning the gap. The CDR3 DNA reads TGTGCCAGCACCTTCACTAGGGTGGTGGATACGCAGTATTTT. Translating it yields CASTFTRVVDTQYF.

The genes are TRBV27 and TRBJ2-1; 7 bases line up with TRBD2. The CDR3 is made up of 14 amino acids. Germline V lookup: CDR1 MNHEY, CDR2 SMNVEV (reference sequence). V trimming: 7 bases; J trimming: 9 bases; junction bases outside the gene matches: 12. The CDR3 sequence: CASTKSTSVGEQFF. In DNA form, the CDR3 reads TGTGCCAGCACCAAATCCACTAGCGTGGGTGAGCAGTTCTTC.

The sample holds a few counts of this clonotype. The gene calls are TRBV20-1 and TRBJ1-1; D is unresolved. Trimming cost V 1 base and J 3 bases, with 9 bases left between them. Germline CDR1 reads DFQATT; CDR2 reads SNEGSKA (reference sequence). This CDR3 spans 13 amino acids. The CDR3 region is CSARGDGDTEAFF. CDR3 DNA sequence: TGCAGTGCTAGAGGAGATGGGGACACTGAAGCTTTCTTT.

The rearrangement joins TRBV20-1 to TRBJ1-2; 10 nucleotides match TRBD1. The CDR3 totals 14 residues. Germline loops: CDR1 DFQATT, CDR2 SNEGSKA (reference sequence). V trimming: 5 bases; J trimming: 8 bases; junction bases outside the gene matches: 11. The CDR3 loop reads CSADSDRGPCGYTF. The CDR3 nucleotides read TGCAGTGCTGACTCCGACAGGGGGCCGTGCGGCTACACCTTC.